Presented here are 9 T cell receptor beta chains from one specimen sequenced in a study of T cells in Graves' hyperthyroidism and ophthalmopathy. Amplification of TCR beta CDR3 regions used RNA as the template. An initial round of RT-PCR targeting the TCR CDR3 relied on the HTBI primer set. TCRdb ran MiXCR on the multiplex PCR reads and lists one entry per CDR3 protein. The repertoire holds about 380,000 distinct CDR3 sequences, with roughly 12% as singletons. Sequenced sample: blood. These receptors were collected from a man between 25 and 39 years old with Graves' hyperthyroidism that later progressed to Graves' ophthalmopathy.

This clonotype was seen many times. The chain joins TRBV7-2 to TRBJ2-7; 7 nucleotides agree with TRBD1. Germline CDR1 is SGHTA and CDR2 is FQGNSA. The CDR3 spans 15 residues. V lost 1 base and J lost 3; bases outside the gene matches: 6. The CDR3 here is CASSLEQGSVYEQYF. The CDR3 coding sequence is TGTGCCAGCAGCTTAGAACAGGGGAGTGTCTACGAGCAGTACTTC.

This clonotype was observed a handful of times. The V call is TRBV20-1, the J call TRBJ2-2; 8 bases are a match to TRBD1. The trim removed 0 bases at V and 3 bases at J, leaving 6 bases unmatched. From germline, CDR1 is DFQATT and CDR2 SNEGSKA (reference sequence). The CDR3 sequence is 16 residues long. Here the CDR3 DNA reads TGCAGTGCTAGAGATGTCAGGGGGCGCGACACCGGGGAGCTGTTTTTT. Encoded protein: CSARDVRGRDTGELFF.

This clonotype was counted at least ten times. CDR3 in amino acids: CASSDRDNSPLHF. The CDR3 coding sequence is TGTGCCAGCAGTGACAGGGATAATTCACCCCTCCACTTT. The chain links TRBV6-4 to TRBJ1-6; no clear D. The CDR3 is 13 amino acids. CDR1 is MRHNA and CDR2 is SNTAGT in the germline V gene. With 2 bases removed from V and 5 bases from J, the gap between germline ends came to 4 bases.

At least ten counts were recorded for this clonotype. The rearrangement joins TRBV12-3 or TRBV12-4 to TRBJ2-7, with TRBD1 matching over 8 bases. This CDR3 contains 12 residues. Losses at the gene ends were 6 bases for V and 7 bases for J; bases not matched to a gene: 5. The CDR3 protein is CASRTGDREQYF. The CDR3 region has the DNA TGTGCCAGCAGGACAGGGGATAGGGAGCAGTACTTC.

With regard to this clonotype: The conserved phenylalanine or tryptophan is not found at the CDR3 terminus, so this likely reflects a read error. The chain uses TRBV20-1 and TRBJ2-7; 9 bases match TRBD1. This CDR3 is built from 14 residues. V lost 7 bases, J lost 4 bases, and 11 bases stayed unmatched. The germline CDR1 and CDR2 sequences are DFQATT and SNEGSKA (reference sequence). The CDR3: CSGKIGQGPYEQYS. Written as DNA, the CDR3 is TGCAGTGGTAAGATAGGACAGGGGCCTTACGAGCAGTACTCC.

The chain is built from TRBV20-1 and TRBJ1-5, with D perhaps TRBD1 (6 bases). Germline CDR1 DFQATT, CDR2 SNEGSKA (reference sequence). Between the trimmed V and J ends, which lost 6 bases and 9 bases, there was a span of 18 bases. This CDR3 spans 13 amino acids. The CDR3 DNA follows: TGCAGTGCGCCGACGGACAGCGCCGGGCCCCAGCATTTT. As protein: CSAPTDSAGPQHF.

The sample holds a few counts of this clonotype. The CDR3 spells CAISRRQATSLEAFF. As DNA, the CDR3 is TGTGCCATCAGCCGAAGACAGGCAACTAGTCTGGAGGCTTTCTTT. The chain uses TRBV10-3 and TRBJ1-1, with D perhaps matching TRBD1 (6 bases). The V end was cut by 6 bases, the J end by 11 bases, with 25 bases between. The CDR3 is made up of 15 amino acids. Germline V gives CDR1 ENHRY, CDR2 SYGVKD.

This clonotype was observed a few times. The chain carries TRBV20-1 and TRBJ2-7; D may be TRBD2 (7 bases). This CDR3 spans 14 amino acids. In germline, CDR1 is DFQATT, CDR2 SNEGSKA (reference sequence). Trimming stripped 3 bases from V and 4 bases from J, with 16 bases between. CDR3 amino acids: CSASLGGPGYEQYF. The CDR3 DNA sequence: TGCAGTGCTAGTCTCGGGGGGCCTGGATACGAGCAGTACTTC.

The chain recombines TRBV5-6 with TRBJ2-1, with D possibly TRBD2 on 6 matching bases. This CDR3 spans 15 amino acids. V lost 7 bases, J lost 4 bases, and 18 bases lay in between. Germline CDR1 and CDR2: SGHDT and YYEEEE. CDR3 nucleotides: TGTGCCAGCGGGGACCGGGACTTCCTATACAATGAGCAGTTCTTC. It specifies CASGDRDFLYNEQFF. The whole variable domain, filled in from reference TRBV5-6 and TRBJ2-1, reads DAGVTQSPTHLIKTRGQQVTLRCSPKSGHDTVSWYQQALGQGPQFIFQYYEEEERQRGNFPDRFSGHQFPNYSSELNVNALLLGDSALYLCASGDRDFLYNEQFFGPGTRLTVL.